This T cell receptor beta chain was sequenced in a study of beta chain features in type 1 diabetes. Whole-study findings and limits: For Type 1 diabetes patients, all four CD4+ subsets carried TCRB CDR3s that were moderately but significantly shorter.

Isolated RNA was reverse transcribed in full, so expressed TCRB transcripts were sequenced. Repertoires were generated with immunoSEQ multiplex PCR, while TCRdb's copy carries only in-frame clones and drops some. Found here are 630,000 or so clones, 11% to 15% of them singletons; the top ten hold just under 0.04%. A word on this clone: Its antigen is not known.

Between the trimmed V and J ends, which lost 2 bases and 7 bases, there was a span of 12 bases. This CDR3 has 13 residues. Germline V gives CDR1 SGHNT, CDR2 YYREEE (reference sequence). The sequence came from a young man with type 1 diabetes. The sequenced sample consisted of naive CD4+ T cells from blood. The chain recombines TRBV5-4 with TRBJ1-2; D is ambiguous. The CDR3 DNA is TGTGCCAGCAGCTTTCGTCTTAGCCGTGGCTACACCTTC. Translating gives CASSFRLSRGYTF.